This TCR beta chain was recorded in a study of OX40 agonist ivuxolimab in advanced cancers. General study points: Some nonresponders also had low normalized T-cell clonal expansion. Individuals who were partial responders at 0.1-3.0 mg/kg had clonal expansion that ranked among the lowest.

Note on this clone: Its matching antigen is unknown.

The CDR3 totals 18 residues. Per germline, CDR1 MNHEY and CDR2 SMNVEV (reference sequence). The ends were cut back, 0 bases at V and 2 bases at J, with 18 bases in the middle. Autoimmune disease history or systemic immunosuppression barred patients. Patients had blood sampled at baseline and again on cycle 4 day 1 and cycle 7 day 1. TCRdb's table, derived via immunoSEQ multiplex PCR, lists solely in-frame clones and lacks some. The sample contains some 46,000 clones, 80% to 90% of which appear only once. The sample consisted of CD4+ or CD8+ T cells sorted from blood, taken in a trial of the OX40 agonist ivuxolimab. The chain joins TRBV27 to TRBJ2-3; tentative D call: TRBD2 (5 bases). This sequence originates from an adult with an advanced solid tumor such as melanoma, head and neck, liver or kidney cancer. Written as DNA, the CDR3 is TGTGCCAGCAGTTTATCCAGACTAAAACTAGAACCCACAGATACGCAGTATTTT. Translated, it gives CASSLSRLKLEPTDTQYF.